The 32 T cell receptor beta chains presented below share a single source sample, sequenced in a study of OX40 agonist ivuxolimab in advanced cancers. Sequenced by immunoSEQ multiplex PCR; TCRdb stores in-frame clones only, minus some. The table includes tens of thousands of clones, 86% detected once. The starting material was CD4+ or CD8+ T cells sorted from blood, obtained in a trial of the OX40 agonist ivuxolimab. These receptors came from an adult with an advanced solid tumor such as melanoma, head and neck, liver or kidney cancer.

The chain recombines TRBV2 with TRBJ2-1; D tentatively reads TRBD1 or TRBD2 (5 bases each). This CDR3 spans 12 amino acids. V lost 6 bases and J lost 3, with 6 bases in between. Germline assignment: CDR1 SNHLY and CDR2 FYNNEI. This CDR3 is CASRGDYNEQFF. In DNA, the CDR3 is TGTGCCAGCAGGGGGGACTACAATGAGCAGTTCTTC. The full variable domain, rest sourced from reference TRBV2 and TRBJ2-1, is EPEVTQTPSHQVTQMGQEVILRCVPISNHLYFYWYRQILGQKVEFLVSFYNNEISEKSEIFDDQFSVERPDGSNFTLKIRSTKLEDSAMYFCASRGDYNEQFFGPGTRLTVL.

The CDR3 region is CASSVVGRLNTEAFF. In nucleotides, the CDR3 is TGTGCCAGCAGCGTAGTCGGAAGATTGAACACTGAAGCTTTCTTT. The J gene is TRBJ1-1, the V gene TRBV9, with D uncertain. CDR1 SGDLS and CDR2 YYNGEE come from the germline V gene. This CDR3 comprises 15 residues. V was cut by 0 bases and J by 0 bases, with 9 bases left in between.

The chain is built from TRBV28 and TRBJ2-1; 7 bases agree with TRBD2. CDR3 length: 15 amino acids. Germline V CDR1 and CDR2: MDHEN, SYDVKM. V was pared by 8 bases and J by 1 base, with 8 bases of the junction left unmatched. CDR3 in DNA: TGTGCCAGCGAAGTGGATAGCGGGTCCTACAATGAGCAGTTCTTC. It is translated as CASEVDSGSYNEQFF.

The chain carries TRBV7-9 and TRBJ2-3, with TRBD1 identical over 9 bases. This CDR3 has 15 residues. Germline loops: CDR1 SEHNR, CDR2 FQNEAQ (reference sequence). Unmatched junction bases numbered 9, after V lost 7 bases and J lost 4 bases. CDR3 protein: CASTFGQGISDTQYF. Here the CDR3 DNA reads TGTGCCAGCACCTTCGGACAGGGGATTTCAGATACGCAGTATTTT.

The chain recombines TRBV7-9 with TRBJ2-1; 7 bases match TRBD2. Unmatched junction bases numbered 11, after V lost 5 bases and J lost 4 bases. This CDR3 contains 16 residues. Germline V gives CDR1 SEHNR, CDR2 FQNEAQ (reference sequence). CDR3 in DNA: TGTGCCAGCAGCCCTGAGAGCGGGGAGGATTACAATGAGCAGTTCTTC. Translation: CASSPESGEDYNEQFF.

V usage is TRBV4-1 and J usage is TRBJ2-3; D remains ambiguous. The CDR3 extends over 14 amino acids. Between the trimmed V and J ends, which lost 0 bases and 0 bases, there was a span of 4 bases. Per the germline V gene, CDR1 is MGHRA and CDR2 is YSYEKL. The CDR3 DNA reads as TGCGCCAGCAGCCAAGAGAAAAGCACAGATACGCAGTATTTT. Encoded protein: CASSQEKSTDTQYF.

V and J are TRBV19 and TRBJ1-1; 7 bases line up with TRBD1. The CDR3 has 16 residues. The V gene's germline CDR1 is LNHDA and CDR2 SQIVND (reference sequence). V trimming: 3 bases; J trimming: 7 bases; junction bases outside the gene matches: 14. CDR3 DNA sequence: TGTGCCAGTAGTATGCCCCCGACAGGGCGGAGCATTGAAGCTTTCTTT. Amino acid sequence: CASSMPPTGRSIEAFF.

Here the CDR3 DNA reads TGTGCCAGTACTTCAGGTGGCGGGAGCTTGAGAGGTGAGCAGTTCTTC. It is translated as CASTSGGGSLRGEQFF. J is TRBJ2-1 and V is TRBV19; 7 bases map to TRBD2. Germline V lookup: CDR1 LNHDA, CDR2 SQIVND (reference sequence). The CDR3 length is 16 residues. The ends lost 7 bases at V and 9 bases at J; junction bases unmatched: 18.

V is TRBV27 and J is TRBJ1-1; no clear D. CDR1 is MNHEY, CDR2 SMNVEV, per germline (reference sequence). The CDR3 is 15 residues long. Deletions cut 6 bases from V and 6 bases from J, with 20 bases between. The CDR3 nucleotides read TGTGCCAGCAGCCCTTCCCCGGCAGCTGTCTCTGAAGCTTTCTTT. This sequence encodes CASSPSPAAVSEAFF.

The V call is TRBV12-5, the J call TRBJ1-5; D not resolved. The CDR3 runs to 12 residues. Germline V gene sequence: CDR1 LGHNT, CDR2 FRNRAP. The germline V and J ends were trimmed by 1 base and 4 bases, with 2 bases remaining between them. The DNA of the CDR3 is TGTGCTAGTGGTTTGGAGAATCAGCCCCAGCATTTT. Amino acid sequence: CASGLENQPQHF.

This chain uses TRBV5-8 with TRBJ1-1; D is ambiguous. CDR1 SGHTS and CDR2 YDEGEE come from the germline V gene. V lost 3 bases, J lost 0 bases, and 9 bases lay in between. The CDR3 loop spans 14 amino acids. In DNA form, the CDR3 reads TGTGCCAGCAGCTCGCACGGAATGAACACTGAAGCTTTCTTT. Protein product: CASSSHGMNTEAFF.

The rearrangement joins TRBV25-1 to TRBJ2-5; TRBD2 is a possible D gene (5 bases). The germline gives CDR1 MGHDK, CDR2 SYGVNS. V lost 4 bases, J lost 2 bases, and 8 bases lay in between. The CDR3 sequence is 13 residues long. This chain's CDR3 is CASSGLAQETQYF. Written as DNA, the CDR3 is TGTGCCAGCAGTGGGCTAGCACAAGAGACCCAGTACTTC.

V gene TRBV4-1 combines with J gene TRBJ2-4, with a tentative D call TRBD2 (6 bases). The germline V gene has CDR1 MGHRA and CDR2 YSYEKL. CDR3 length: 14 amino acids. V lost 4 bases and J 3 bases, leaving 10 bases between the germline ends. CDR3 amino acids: CASSPAGGKNIQYF. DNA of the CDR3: TGCGCCAGCAGCCCCGCCGGGGGCAAAAACATTCAGTACTTC.

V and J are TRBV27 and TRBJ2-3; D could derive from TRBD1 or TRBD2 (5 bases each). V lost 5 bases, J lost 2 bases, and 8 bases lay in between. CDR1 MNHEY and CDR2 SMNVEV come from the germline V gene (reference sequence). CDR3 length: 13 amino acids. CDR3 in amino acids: CASSEGFTDTQYF. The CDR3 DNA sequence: TGTGCCAGCAGTGAGGGGTTCACAGATACGCAGTATTTT.

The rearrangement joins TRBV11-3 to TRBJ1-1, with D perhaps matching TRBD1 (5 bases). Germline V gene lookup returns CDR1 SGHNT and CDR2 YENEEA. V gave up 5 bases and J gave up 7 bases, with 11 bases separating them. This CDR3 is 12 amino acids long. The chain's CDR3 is CASSIAGGEAFF. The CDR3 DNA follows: TGTGCCAGCAGCATTGCGGGGGGTGAAGCTTTCTTT.

The CDR3, as DNA: TGCGCCAGCAGCCAAGAGGACAGGGGATACGAGCAGTACTTC. It specifies CASSQEDRGYEQYF. The chain is built from TRBV4-1 and TRBJ2-7, with 9 bases identical to TRBD1. Germline V gene sequence: CDR1 MGHRA, CDR2 YSYEKL. Losses at the gene ends were 0 bases for V and 4 bases for J; bases not matched to a gene: 1. The CDR3 is 14 residues long.

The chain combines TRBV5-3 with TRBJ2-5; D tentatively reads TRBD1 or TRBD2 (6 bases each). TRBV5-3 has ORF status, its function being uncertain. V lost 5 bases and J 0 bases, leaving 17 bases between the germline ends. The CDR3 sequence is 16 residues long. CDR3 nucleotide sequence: TGTGCCAGAAGTCCACGGGGGCCCAAGTACCAAGAGACCCAGTACTTC. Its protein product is CARSPRGPKYQETQYF.

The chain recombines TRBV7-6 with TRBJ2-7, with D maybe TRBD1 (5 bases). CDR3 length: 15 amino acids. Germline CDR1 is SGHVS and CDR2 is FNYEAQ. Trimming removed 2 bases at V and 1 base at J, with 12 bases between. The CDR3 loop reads CASSLLATASYEQYF. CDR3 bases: TGTGCCAGCAGCTTACTGGCGACAGCATCCTACGAGCAGTACTTC.

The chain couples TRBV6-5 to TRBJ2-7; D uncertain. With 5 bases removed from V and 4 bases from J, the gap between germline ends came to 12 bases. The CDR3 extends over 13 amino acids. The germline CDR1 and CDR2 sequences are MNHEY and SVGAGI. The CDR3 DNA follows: TGTGCCAGCAGTATCGTAGGGCCGTACGAGCAGTACTTC. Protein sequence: CASSIVGPYEQYF.

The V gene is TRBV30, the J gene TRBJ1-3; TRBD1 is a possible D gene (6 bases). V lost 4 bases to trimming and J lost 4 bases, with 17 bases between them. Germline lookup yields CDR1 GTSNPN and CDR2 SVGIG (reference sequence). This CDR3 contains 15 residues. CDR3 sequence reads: CAWTKRAGDGNTIYF. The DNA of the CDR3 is TGTGCCTGGACCAAGCGGGCAGGGGACGGAAACACCATATATTTT.

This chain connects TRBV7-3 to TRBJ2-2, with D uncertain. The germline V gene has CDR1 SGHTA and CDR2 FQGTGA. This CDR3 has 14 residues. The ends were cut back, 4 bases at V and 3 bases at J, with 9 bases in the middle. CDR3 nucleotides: TGTGCCAGCAGCTCTACAGAGCACACCGGGGAGCTGTTTTTT. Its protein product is CASSSTEHTGELFF.

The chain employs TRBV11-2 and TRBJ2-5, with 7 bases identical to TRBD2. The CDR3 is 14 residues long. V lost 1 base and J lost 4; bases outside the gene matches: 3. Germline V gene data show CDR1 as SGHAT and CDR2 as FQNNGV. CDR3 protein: CASSLGRGGETQYF. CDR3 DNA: TGTGCCAGCAGCTTAGGCCGCGGGGGAGAGACCCAGTACTTC.

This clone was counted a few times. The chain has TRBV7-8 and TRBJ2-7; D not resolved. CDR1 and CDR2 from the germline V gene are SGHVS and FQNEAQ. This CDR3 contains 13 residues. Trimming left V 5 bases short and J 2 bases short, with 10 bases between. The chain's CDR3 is CASSQTPTYEQYF. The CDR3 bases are TGTGCCAGCAGCCAGACACCAACCTACGAGCAGTACTTC.

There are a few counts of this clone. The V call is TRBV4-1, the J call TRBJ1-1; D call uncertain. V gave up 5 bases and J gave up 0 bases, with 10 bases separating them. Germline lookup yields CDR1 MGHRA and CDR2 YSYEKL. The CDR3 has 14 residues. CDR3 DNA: TGCGCCAGCAGCATCCGCGCTTTGAACACTGAAGCTTTCTTT. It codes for CASSIRALNTEAFF.

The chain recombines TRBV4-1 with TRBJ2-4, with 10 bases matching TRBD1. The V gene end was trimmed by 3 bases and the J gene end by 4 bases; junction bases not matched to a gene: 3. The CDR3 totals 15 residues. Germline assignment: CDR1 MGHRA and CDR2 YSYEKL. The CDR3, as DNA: TGCGCCAGCAGCCAGGGACAGGGGTTGAAAAACATTCAGTACTTC. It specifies CASSQGQGLKNIQYF.

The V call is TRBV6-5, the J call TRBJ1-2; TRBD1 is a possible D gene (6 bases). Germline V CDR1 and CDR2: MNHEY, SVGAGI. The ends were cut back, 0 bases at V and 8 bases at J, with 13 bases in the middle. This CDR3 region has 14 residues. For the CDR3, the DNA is TGTGCCAGCAGTTACTCGAGCACAGGGAGAGGCTACACCTTC. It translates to CASSYSSTGRGYTF.

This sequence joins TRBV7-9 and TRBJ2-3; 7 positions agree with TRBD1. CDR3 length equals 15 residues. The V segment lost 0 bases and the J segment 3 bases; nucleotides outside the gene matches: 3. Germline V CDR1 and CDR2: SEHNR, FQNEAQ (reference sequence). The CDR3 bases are TGTGCCAGCAGCTTAGCAGGGGGCGCGACAGATACGCAGTATTTT. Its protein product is CASSLAGGATDTQYF.

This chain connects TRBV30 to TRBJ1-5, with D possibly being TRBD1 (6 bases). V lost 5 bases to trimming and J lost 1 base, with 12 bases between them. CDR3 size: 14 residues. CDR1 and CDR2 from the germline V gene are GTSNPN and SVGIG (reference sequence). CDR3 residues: CAWGPGESNQPQHF. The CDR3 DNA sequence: TGTGCCTGGGGACCAGGGGAAAGCAATCAGCCCCAGCATTTT.

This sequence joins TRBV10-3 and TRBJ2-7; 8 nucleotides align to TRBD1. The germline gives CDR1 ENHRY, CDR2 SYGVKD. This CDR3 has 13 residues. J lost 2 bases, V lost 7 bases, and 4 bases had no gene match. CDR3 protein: CAIMGTGAYEQYF. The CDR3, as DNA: TGTGCCATCATGGGGACAGGAGCCTACGAGCAGTACTTC.

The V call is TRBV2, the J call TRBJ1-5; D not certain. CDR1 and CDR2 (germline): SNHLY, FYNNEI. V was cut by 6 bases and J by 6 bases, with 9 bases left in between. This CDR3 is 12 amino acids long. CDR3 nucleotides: TGTGCCAGCAGGGGGTGGTTTCAGCCCCAGCATTTT. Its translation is CASRGWFQPQHF.

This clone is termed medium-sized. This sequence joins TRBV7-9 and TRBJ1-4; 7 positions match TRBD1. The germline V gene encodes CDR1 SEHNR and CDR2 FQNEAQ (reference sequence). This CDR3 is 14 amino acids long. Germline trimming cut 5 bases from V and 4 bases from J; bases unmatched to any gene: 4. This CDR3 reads CASSGRDSNEKLFF. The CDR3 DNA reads TGTGCCAGCAGCGGACGGGACAGTAATGAAAAACTGTTTTTT.

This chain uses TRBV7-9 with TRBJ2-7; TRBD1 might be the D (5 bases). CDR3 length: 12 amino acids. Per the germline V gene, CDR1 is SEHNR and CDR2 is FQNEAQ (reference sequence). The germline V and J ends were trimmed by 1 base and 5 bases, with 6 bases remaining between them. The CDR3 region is CASSLGQNEQYF. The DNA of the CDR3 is TGTGCCAGCAGCTTAGGACAGAACGAGCAGTACTTC.